A selection of T cell receptor beta chains follows, all from one sample in a study of shared T cell receptors in the human thymus. Some clones are missing from TCRdb's copy, which holds only in-frame ones; the method was immunoSEQ multiplex PCR. The sample carries approximately 760,000 clones, approximately 85% recorded once. This sample also appeared in a second study, on human thymus T cells.

The sample comprised thymocytes. These receptors were collected from a girl in the first two years of life with a congenital heart defect. Each CDR3 is given with its conserved first and last residue. The order of the fields is clone size, J gene, D gene, V gene, CDR3 DNA, CDR3 protein. A D gene is named only where the DNA matches it firmly. Size is omitted from some rows. Given values are once, few, many or a class for expanded clones.

- | TRBJ1-1 | - | TRBV9 | TGTGCCAGCAGCGTACAGGGAGGGAACACTGAAGCTTTCTTT | CASSVQGGNTEAFF
- | TRBJ1-1 | - | TRBV28 | TGTGCCAGCAGTTTATTTTTTTCCGAGCCCGACTTTCGGAAAAACACTGAAGCTTTCTTT | CASSLFFSEPDFRKNTEAFF
few | TRBJ2-3 | TRBD2 | TRBV7-2 | TGTGCCAGCAGCTTAGTACTAGCGGGGGCGATCCCCACAGATACGCAGTATTTT | CASSLVLAGAIPTDTQYF
- | TRBJ2-1 | TRBD2 | TRBV7-2 | TGTGCCAGCAGCTTACGTAGCGGGGCCCGCTCCTACAATGAGCAGTTCTTC | CASSLRSGARSYNEQFF
- | TRBJ1-1 | TRBD1 | TRBV29-1 | TGCAGCGACTCCGGGACAGGGGGCACTGAAGCTTTCTTT | CSDSGTGGTEAFF
- | TRBJ2-5 | - | TRBV4-1 | TGCGCCAGCAGCCAAGTGTCCGTGCGGGGACAGTTACAAGAGACCCAGTACTTC | CASSQVSVRGQLQETQYF
once | TRBJ2-7 | TRBD1 | TRBV5-1 | TGCGCCAGCAGCTTCAGGGGGCTATGGGGGCAGGGGCAGTACTTC | CASSFRGLWGQGQYF
- | TRBJ1-4 | TRBD1 | TRBV27 | TGTGCCAGCAGGACAGGGGGAAAAAATGAAAAACTGTTTTTT | CASRTGGKNEKLFF
- | TRBJ2-2 | - | TRBV4-3 | TGCGCCAGCAGCCCCGGAGTGAGGTTAGGGGTGGGGCTGTTTTTT | CASSPGVRLGVGLFF
- | TRBJ2-7 | TRBD1 | TRBV4-2 | TGTGCCAGCAGCCAAGCAATTCTACAGGGGGCTCAGAGCGAGCAGTACTTC | CASSQAILQGAQSEQYF
- | TRBJ2-2 | - | TRBV4-3 | TGCGCCAGCAGCGCCCCTCGGTGCGGGGAGCTGTTTTTT | CASSAPRCGELFF
- | TRBJ2-3 | TRBD2 | TRBV2 | TGTGCCAGCAGTGAGTCCCTAGCGGGGGGCAAGATCACAGATACGCAGTATTTT | CASSESLAGGKITDTQYF
- | TRBJ1-2 | - | TRBV2 | TGTGCCAGCAGTTTGATTCAGGGCTACACCTTC | CASSLIQGYTF
- | TRBJ1-1 | - | TRBV30 | TGTGCCCTCTTAATAGGAGTTGAAGCTTTCTTT | CALLIGVEAFF
- | TRBJ2-2 | TRBD2 | TRBV5-1 | TGCGCCAGCAGCTCAGCGGGGGGGTTGACCACCGGGGAGCTGTTTTTT | CASSSAGGLTTGELFF
- | TRBJ2-5 | TRBD2 | TRBV19 | TGTGCCAGTAGCGTCGGGGGGGCACGGGAAGAGACCCAGTACTTC | CASSVGGAREETQYF
- | TRBJ1-1 | TRBD1 | TRBV4-1 | TGCGCCAGCAGCCTTCCAGGGGGACAGGGCACGAACACTGAAGCTTTCTTT | CASSLPGGQGTNTEAFF
- | TRBJ2-5 | - | TRBV5-1 | TGCGCCAGCAGCTATAGAGTAGCGGCACACCAAGAGACCCAGTACTTC | CASSYRVAAHQETQYF
- | TRBJ1-1 | - | TRBV18 | TGTGCCAGCTCAATTTCACCTTTTTTAAGAGGGACTGAAGCTTTCTTT | CASSISPFLRGTEAFF
- | TRBJ1-1 | TRBD1 | TRBV7-6 | TGTGCCAGCAGCCCATCCCGGACAGGGGGCAGAGGGGACACTGAAGCTTTCTTT | CASSPSRTGGRGDTEAFF
- | TRBJ1-2 | - | TRBV7-4 | TGTGCCAGCAGCTCCTCGGGAGCAGCTGCGCTGGATGGCTACACCTTC | CASSSSGAAALDGYTF
- | TRBJ1-2 | - | TRBV7-2 | TGTGCCAGCAGCCGAGGAGGGTTAACTGATGGCTACACCTTC | CASSRGGLTDGYTF
- | TRBJ1-3 | TRBD1 | TRBV28 | TGTGCCAGCAGTTTAGTGATCTCTGGCGAGGGGGCCGTGGCGGGAAACACCATATATTTT | CASSLVISGEGAVAGNTIYF
- | TRBJ1-1 | - | TRBV28 | TGTGCCAGCTGGGGGGATTCGTTTTGGGGGACTGAAGCTTTCTTT | CASWGDSFWGTEAFF
- | TRBJ1-5 | TRBD1 | TRBV19 | TGTGCCAGTAGTCACTCAACCTTCAACAGGGGGCCCAATCAGCCCCAGCATTTT | CASSHSTFNRGPNQPQHF
- | TRBJ1-1 | - | TRBV14 | TGTGCCAGCAGCCAAGGGGTTCGGCCTGGGCCCACTGAAGCTTTCTTT | CASSQGVRPGPTEAFF
- | TRBJ2-3 | TRBD2 | TRBV10-1 | TGCGCCAGCAGTGAGTTTTTGATAGCGGGGCACACAGATACGCAGTATTTT | CASSEFLIAGHTDTQYF
- | TRBJ2-1 | - | TRBV9 | TGTGCCAGCAGCCCTTGGGGGGACAGCACCTACAATGAGCAGTTCTTC | CASSPWGDSTYNEQFF
- | TRBJ2-2 | - | TRBV5-1 | TGCGCCAGCAGCTTGGATCGGGGTTGGACCGGGGAGCTGTTTTTT | CASSLDRGWTGELFF
- | TRBJ1-5 | TRBD1 | TRBV2 | TGTGCCAGTCGACAGGGCACACAGCCCCAGCATTTT | CASRQGTQPQHF
- | TRBJ2-5 | TRBD2 | TRBV19 | TGTGCCAGTAGTCCCACGGAGGGTAGCGGGGGGGCTGAGACCCAGTACTTC | CASSPTEGSGGAETQYF
- | TRBJ1-2 | TRBD1 | TRBV5-1 | TGCGCCAGCAGCCGGGACAGGGAGTATGGCTACACCTTC | CASSRDREYGYTF
- | TRBJ2-7 | - | TRBV19 | TGTGCCAGTAGTATGGGTCTCCGGGACATGAAGATGACGGGCGAGCAGTACTTC | CASSMGLRDMKMTGEQYF
- | TRBJ1-2 | TRBD1 | TRBV18 | TGTGCCAGCTCACCCCGACAGGGGGCCTATGGCTACACCTTC | CASSPRQGAYGYTF
once | TRBJ2-7 | TRBD2 | TRBV7-6 | TGTGCCAGCAGCCTCAGGGACTACGCCTACGAGCAGTACTTC | CASSLRDYAYEQYF
- | TRBJ1-4 | - | TRBV7-6 | TGTGCCAGCAGCTCCTGGGGGGGCCTGGAGGGTGAAAAACTGTTTTTT | CASSSWGGLEGEKLFF
- | TRBJ2-1 | - | TRBV27 | TGTGCCAGCAGAGGGACTCACCAAAGCAATGAGCAGTTCTTC | CASRGTHQSNEQFF
- | TRBJ2-7 | - | TRBV7-6 | TGTGCCAGCAGCCCAACCGGCGGATCCTACGAGCAGTACTTC | CASSPTGGSYEQYF
- | TRBJ1-1 | - | TRBV6-5 | TGTGCCAGCAGTTATAGTGTAGACAGGCCTGACACTGAAGCTTTCTTT | CASSYSVDRPDTEAFF
- | TRBJ2-6 | TRBD2 | TRBV9 | TGTGCCAGCAGCGTAGTCCCCTTCGGGACTAGCGGTTACTCTGGGGCCAACGTCCTGACTTTC | CASSVVPFGTSGYSGANVLTF